The 29 T cell receptor beta chains in this list originate from one sample, sequenced in a study of T cell responses to AZD1222 COVID-19 vaccine. Produced via immunoSEQ multiplex PCR; TCRdb's table is partial and in-frame only. The table shows about 140,000 clones, with 89% occurring only once. Sequenced material: peripheral blood, taken on day 0 of AZD1222 vaccination. Source of these receptors: an adult in good health.

CDR3 bases: TGTGCCAGCAGTTCGTGGACTAGCGAGTCCTACAATGAGCAGTTCTTC. Protein sequence: CASSSWTSESYNEQFF. This chain links TRBV6-2 or TRBV6-3 with TRBJ2-1; 9 bases are a match to TRBD2. This CDR3 is built from 16 residues. V gave up 4 bases and J gave up 1 base; unmatched junction bases: 5. Germline assignment: CDR1 MNHEY and CDR2 SVGEGT.

The chain joins TRBV18 to TRBJ1-3; D is perhaps TRBD1 (5 bases). Per the germline V gene, CDR1 is KGHSH and CDR2 is LQKENI. This CDR3 spans 17 amino acids. With 3 bases removed from V and 0 bases from J, the gap between germline ends came to 15 bases. CDR3 DNA sequence: TGTGCCAGCTCACCCGGAATCCCCGACAGCTCTGGAAACACCATATATTTT. Its translation: CASSPGIPDSSGNTIYF.

This clone was observed a few times. The chain's CDR3 is CASSYSWGVGETQYF. The CDR3 DNA reads TGTGCCAGCAGTTACTCGTGGGGGGTCGGGGAGACCCAGTACTTC. The V and J genes are TRBV6-5 and TRBJ2-5, with D possibly being TRBD2 (6 bases). The CDR3 is 15 residues long. Germline loops: CDR1 MNHEY, CDR2 SVGAGI. V gave up 0 bases and J gave up 5 bases, with 13 bases separating them.

This chain uses TRBV12-3 or TRBV12-4 with TRBJ1-1; D unclear. The V end lost 2 bases, the J end lost 4 bases, and 8 bases lay between the germline ends. The CDR3 loop spans 13 amino acids. CDR3 region: CASSLQAVTEAFF. The CDR3 nucleotides are TGTGCCAGCAGTTTACAGGCGGTCACTGAAGCTTTCTTT.

The chain links TRBV7-2 to TRBJ2-7, with 8 bases matching TRBD2. CDR3 length: 15 amino acids. V dropped 9 bases and J dropped 1; count of bases not matched to a gene: 11. Germline V gene lookup returns CDR1 SGHTA and CDR2 FQGNSA. The CDR3 protein is CASSRREAVSYEQYF. CDR3 sequence (DNA): TGTGCCAGTTCACGGCGGGAGGCTGTATCCTACGAGCAGTACTTC.

This clone was detected only a few times. The chain combines TRBV20-1 with TRBJ2-1; D is uncertain. V lost 5 bases and J lost 6, with 8 bases in between. The CDR3 loop spans 11 amino acids. Germline CDR1 DFQATT, CDR2 SNEGSKA (reference sequence). The CDR3 DNA reads TGCAGTGCTTCTTCTCCCAATGAGCAGTTCTTC. This encodes CSASSPNEQFF.

This chain connects TRBV5-4 to TRBJ2-3; D is tentatively TRBD1 or TRBD2 (7 bases each). V was cut by 5 bases and J by 2 bases, with 12 bases left in between. The germline CDR1 and CDR2 sequences are SGHNT and YYREEE (reference sequence). The CDR3 loop spans 14 amino acids. The CDR3 DNA reads as TGTGCCAGCAGTCAGGGGGGGGCCACAGATACGCAGTATTTT. Translation: CASSQGGATDTQYF.

This chain joins TRBV6-5 and TRBJ2-2; 11 nucleotides line up with TRBD2. The CDR3 spans 16 residues. CDR1 MNHEY and CDR2 SVGAGI come from the germline V gene. After removal of 0 bases from V and 5 bases from J, the junction contained 2 bases not matched to a gene. This CDR3 reads CASSYSTSGSTGELFF. CDR3 nucleotides: TGTGCCAGCAGTTACTCTACTAGCGGGAGTACCGGGGAGCTGTTTTTT.

V is TRBV5-8 and J is TRBJ1-3; 7 bases match TRBD1. V shed 2 bases and J 3 bases; nucleotides not matched to a gene: 11. Germline V gives CDR1 SGHTS, CDR2 YDEGEE. CDR3 length: 17 amino acids. This CDR3 is CASSLTQQGIGGNTIYF. CDR3 in DNA: TGTGCCAGCAGCTTAACACAACAGGGGATAGGTGGAAACACCATATATTTT.

J is TRBJ1-5 and V is TRBV30; a possible D gene is TRBD1 (6 bases). Trimming shortened V by 5 bases and J by 8 bases, and 16 bases separated the two germline ends. Per the germline V gene, CDR1 is GTSNPN and CDR2 is SVGIG (reference sequence). There are 13 residues in the CDR3. CDR3 amino acids: CAWEGQKGEPQHF. Here the CDR3 DNA reads TGTGCCTGGGAAGGACAGAAGGGCGAGCCCCAGCATTTT.

The chain has TRBV27 and TRBJ2-7, with TRBD1 matching over 8 bases. In germline, CDR1 is MNHEY, CDR2 SMNVEV (reference sequence). This CDR3 contains 14 residues. J lost 1 base, V lost 5 bases, and 4 bases had no gene match. This CDR3 reads CASSDRDRSYEQYF. CDR3 coding DNA: TGTGCCAGCAGTGACCGGGACAGGTCCTACGAGCAGTACTTC.

The V and J genes are TRBV7-9 and TRBJ2-3, with 10 bases fitting TRBD2. The CDR3 loop spans 15 amino acids. Germline trimming cut 5 bases from V and 4 bases from J; bases unmatched to any gene: 6. Per the germline V gene, CDR1 is SEHNR and CDR2 is FQNEAQ (reference sequence). CDR3 nucleotides: TGTGCCAGCAGCCCGCTAGCGGGGGTCGCAGATACGCAGTATTTT. Its protein is CASSPLAGVADTQYF.

The chain links TRBV11-3 to TRBJ2-3; D unclear. V was shortened by 3 bases and J by 0 bases, with 4 bases between the two germline ends. This CDR3 contains 13 residues. CDR1 and CDR2 from the germline V gene are SGHNT and YENEEA. CDR3 protein: CASSLDSTDTQYF. The CDR3 bases are TGTGCCAGCAGCTTGGACAGCACAGATACGCAGTATTTT.

V usage is TRBV7-9 and J usage is TRBJ2-1, with 8 bases aligning to TRBD2. V dropped 5 bases and J dropped 6; count of bases not matched to a gene: 9. CDR1 and CDR2 (germline): SEHNR, FQNEAQ (reference sequence). The CDR3 totals 15 residues. The CDR3 nucleotides read TGTGCCAGCAGCGGATCGGGACTAGTCCGCAATGAGCAGTTCTTC. Translated, it gives CASSGSGLVRNEQFF.

This rearrangement joins TRBV6-5 to TRBJ2-2; 9 bases agree with TRBD1. Trimming removed 2 bases from V and 3 bases from J; junction bases left unmatched: 4. CDR1 and CDR2 from the germline V gene are MNHEY and SVGAGI. CDR3 length: 16 amino acids. CDR3 sequence (DNA): TGTGCCAGCAGTTACGAGGGACAGGGTTACACCGGGGAGCTGTTTTTT. This encodes CASSYEGQGYTGELFF.

The rearrangement uses TRBV2 and TRBJ2-1; the D call may be TRBD1 or TRBD2 (5 bases each). Trimming removed 8 bases from V and 0 bases from J, with 8 bases in between. This CDR3 has 13 amino acids. Germline CDR1 reads SNHLY; CDR2 reads FYNNEI. CDR3 nucleotides: TGTGCCAGCGGGACGGACTCCTACAATGAGCAGTTCTTC. Its translation is CASGTDSYNEQFF.

The genes are TRBV12-3 or TRBV12-4 and TRBJ2-7; 8 positions agree with TRBD2. The ends lost 7 bases at V and 0 bases at J; junction bases unmatched: 2. The CDR3 runs to 13 residues. The CDR3 sequence is CASKSGSSYEQYF. The CDR3 DNA follows: TGTGCCAGCAAGAGCGGGAGCTCCTACGAGCAGTACTTC.

This clone has only a few counts. The chain combines TRBV7-6 with TRBJ2-1; 9 nucleotides line up with TRBD2. Germline assignment: CDR1 SGHVS and CDR2 FNYEAQ. The CDR3 sequence is 15 residues long. The trim removed 5 bases at V and 9 bases at J, leaving 11 bases unmatched. The CDR3 sequence is CASSQGGGGVGEQFF. In DNA form, the CDR3 reads TGTGCCAGCAGCCAAGGCGGCGGGGGGGTAGGTGAGCAGTTCTTC.

The V and J genes are TRBV6-1 and TRBJ1-2; 7 bases align to TRBD1. The CDR3 has 14 residues. V lost 1 base, J lost 4 bases, and 3 bases stayed unmatched. Per the germline V gene, CDR1 is MNHNS and CDR2 is SASEGT. CDR3 region: CASSEVGTVYGYTF. The DNA for the CDR3 is TGTGCCAGCAGTGAAGTGGGGACAGTCTATGGCTACACCTTC.

The rearrangement links TRBV2 to TRBJ1-2; possible D gene TRBD1, 5 bases. Germline-derived CDR1 and CDR2 are SNHLY and FYNNEI. V gave up 3 bases and J gave up 4 bases, with 9 bases separating them. CDR3 length: 13 residues. The CDR3 is CASSDSGGYGYTF. The CDR3, as DNA: TGTGCCAGCAGTGACTCCGGGGGCTATGGCTACACCTTC.

The chain employs TRBV6-6 and TRBJ2-7; D remains unclear. V lost 0 bases and J lost 4, with 7 bases in between. The CDR3 covers 13 residues. Germline-derived CDR1 and CDR2 are MNHNY and SVGAGI (reference sequence). This CDR3 reads CASSYSIGYEQYF. CDR3 nucleotide sequence: TGTGCCAGCAGTTACTCGATTGGGTACGAGCAGTACTTC.

This clone was detected once. The chain has TRBV15 and TRBJ2-7; D call uncertain. Germline V gene sequence: CDR1 LNHNV, CDR2 YYDKDF (reference sequence). The CDR3 runs 13 residues. V shed 9 bases and J shed 4 bases, with 16 bases lying between them. The CDR3 sequence is CATAADRSYEQYF. For the CDR3, the DNA is TGTGCCACGGCGGCAGACCGATCTTACGAGCAGTACTTC.

CDR3 DNA: TGTGCCAGCAGCGGAAAAACAGGTTTACTAGGAAACACCATATATTTT. Translated: CASSGKTGLLGNTIYF. The chain has TRBV9 and TRBJ1-3; maybe TRBD1 (5 bases). Trimming removed 3 bases from V and 4 bases from J, with 17 bases in between. Per germline, CDR1 SGDLS and CDR2 YYNGEE. The CDR3 totals 16 residues.

The chain links TRBV9 to TRBJ2-1; 9 bases line up with TRBD2. CDR1 is SGDLS, CDR2 YYNGEE, per germline. J gave up 8 bases and V 4 bases, and 19 bases lay outside the gene matches. CDR3 size: 18 residues. CDR3 in DNA: TGTGCCAGCAGCCCCAGCCCCTTCTTAGCGGGAGATGCAGATGAGCAGTTCTTC. Amino acids: CASSPSPFLAGDADEQFF.

The chain uses TRBV15 and TRBJ2-3; D gene uncertain. The germline gives CDR1 LNHNV, CDR2 YYDKDF (reference sequence). The CDR3 runs to 16 residues. V shed 1 base and J shed 0 bases, with 11 bases lying between them. This CDR3 is CATSRGSWQSTDTQYF. The CDR3, as DNA: TGTGCCACCAGCAGAGGCTCGTGGCAGAGCACAGATACGCAGTATTTT.

As for this clone: The junction does not match germline at one end; this may be a read error. V gene TRBV7-9 combines with J gene TRBJ2-5; the D gene is possibly TRBD1 (5 bases). The CDR3 contains 12 residues. Per germline, CDR1 SEHNR and CDR2 FQNEAQ (reference sequence). The CDR3 DNA sequence: TGTGCCAGCAGCTCAGGAATACAACAGGTTAACTTC. Protein product: CASSSGIQQVNF.

The rearrangement links TRBV3-1 (or the pseudogene TRBV3-2) to TRBJ1-2; maybe TRBD1 (5 bases). CDR1 is LGHDT and CDR2 is YNNKEL in the germline V gene (reference sequence). This CDR3 is built from 15 residues. The V end was cut by 4 bases, the J end by 7 bases, with 19 bases between. The CDR3 sequence: CASSLHTGGTVGYTF. CDR3 DNA: TGTGCCAGCAGCCTTCACACGGGGGGGACGGTTGGCTACACCTTC.

CDR3 residues: CASSPGPYGYTF. The DNA of the CDR3 is TGTGCCAGCAGTCCAGGACCATATGGCTACACCTTC. V is TRBV27 and J is TRBJ1-2; D gene unclear. This CDR3 region has 12 residues. Trimming removed 5 bases at V and 5 bases at J, with 9 bases between. The V gene's germline CDR1 is MNHEY and CDR2 SMNVEV (reference sequence).

The genes are TRBV11-3 and TRBJ2-1; D perhaps matches TRBD1 (5 bases). Germline V lookup: CDR1 SGHNT, CDR2 YENEEA. This CDR3 is built from 16 residues. V was cut by 2 bases and J by 5 bases, with 16 bases left in between. This CDR3 reads CASSLFKDTDNNEQFF. CDR3 sequence (DNA): TGTGCCAGCAGCTTATTTAAGGACACAGACAACAATGAGCAGTTCTTC.